Shown below are 3 T cell receptor beta chains from a single sample sequenced in a study of OX40 agonist ivuxolimab in advanced cancers. The table came from immunoSEQ multiplex PCR; TCRdb's copy has only in-frame clones and leaves some out. The profile shows about 20,000 clones, about nine tenths of them singletons. Source: CD4+ or CD8+ T cells sorted from blood, taken in a trial of the OX40 agonist ivuxolimab. These receptors all stem from an adult with an advanced solid tumor such as melanoma, head and neck, liver or kidney cancer.

The chain couples TRBV30 to TRBJ2-3; D is perhaps TRBD2 (6 bases). V was shortened by 3 bases and J by 0 bases, with 13 bases between the two germline ends. Germline V gives CDR1 GTSNPN, CDR2 SVGIG (reference sequence). The CDR3 loop spans 15 amino acids. CDR3 residues: CAWSPGGVSTDTQYF. The CDR3 DNA is TGTGCCTGGAGCCCCGGCGGGGTAAGCACAGATACGCAGTATTTT.

The chain uses TRBV7-6 and TRBJ1-2; D is unclear. Germline V lookup: CDR1 SGHVS, CDR2 FNYEAQ. Trimming stripped 3 bases from V and 4 bases from J, with 9 bases between. This CDR3 contains 13 residues. The CDR3 loop is CASSFSGFYGYTF. DNA of the CDR3: TGTGCCAGCAGCTTCTCGGGGTTCTATGGCTACACCTTC.

The genes are TRBV11-2 and TRBJ2-7; TRBD2 might be the D (6 bases). This CDR3 spans 14 amino acids. CDR1 and CDR2 (germline): SGHAT, FQNNGV. Trimming took 5 bases from V and 2 from J, leaving 13 bases between them. In DNA, the CDR3 is TGTGCCAGCAGCACGGGACTCCTGCCCTACGAGCAGTACTTC. This translates into CASSTGLLPYEQYF.